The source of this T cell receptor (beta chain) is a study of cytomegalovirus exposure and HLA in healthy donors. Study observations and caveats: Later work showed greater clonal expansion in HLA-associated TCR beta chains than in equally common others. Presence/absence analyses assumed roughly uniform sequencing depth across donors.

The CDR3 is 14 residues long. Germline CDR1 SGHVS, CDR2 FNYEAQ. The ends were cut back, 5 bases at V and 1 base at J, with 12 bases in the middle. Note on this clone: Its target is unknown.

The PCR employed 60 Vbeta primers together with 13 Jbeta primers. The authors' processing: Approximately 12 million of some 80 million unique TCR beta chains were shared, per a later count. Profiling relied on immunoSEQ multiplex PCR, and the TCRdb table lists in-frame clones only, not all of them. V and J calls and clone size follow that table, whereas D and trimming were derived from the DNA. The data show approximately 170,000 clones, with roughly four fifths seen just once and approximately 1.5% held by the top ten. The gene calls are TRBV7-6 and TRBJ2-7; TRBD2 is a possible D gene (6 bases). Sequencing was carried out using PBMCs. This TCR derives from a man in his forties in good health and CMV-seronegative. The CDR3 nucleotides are TGTGCCAGCAGCCCCGGGACTTTATCCTACGAGCAGTACTTC. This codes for CASSPGTLSYEQYF.